A selection of T cell receptor beta chains follows, all from one sample in a study of CD8+ T cells in alopecia areata. Sequencing used immunoSEQ multiplex PCR; TCRdb keeps in-frame clones, though not all of them. This table has 80,000 to 100,000 clones, roughly two fifths appearing once. The source was CD8+ T cells sorted from blood, collected at week 24, from a patient treated with tofacitinib. The receptors shown here come from a human donor with alopecia areata. Each CDR3 is given with its conserved first and last residue. The order of the fields is clone size, V gene, J gene, D gene, CDR3 protein, CDR3 DNA. D genes are given only for firm matches. The size of a clone is reported for some rows only, either as once, few or many, or as a class for expanded clones.

>.|TRBV9|TRBJ1-5|.
CASSTGQSNQPQHF
TGTGCCAGCAGCACCGGACAGAGCAATCAGCCCCAGCATTTT
>.|TRBV7-3|TRBJ2-7|TRBD2
CASSRTSGRNGDEQYF
TGTGCCAGCAGCCGGACTAGCGGGAGGAATGGCGACGAGCAGTACTTC
>once|TRBV5-1|TRBJ2-6|TRBD2
CASSWGPLAGVGANVLTF
TGCGCCAGCAGCTGGGGTCCCTTAGCGGGAGTTGGGGCCAACGTCCTGACTTTC
>.|TRBV5-1|TRBJ2-7|.
CASSLGLKYEQYF
TGCGCCAGCAGCTTGGGCCTGAAATACGAGCAGTACTTC
>.|TRBV7-9|TRBJ2-7|TRBD1
CASSSWDRGSYEQYF
TGTGCCAGCAGCTCGTGGGACAGGGGATCCTACGAGCAGTACTTC
>.|TRBV19|TRBJ1-5|TRBD1
CATSDRGGQPQHF
TGTGCCACCTCGGACAGGGGTGGACAGCCCCAGCATTTT
>.|TRBV9|TRBJ2-7|TRBD2
CASSPRGGGSLYEQYF
TGTGCCAGCAGCCCCCGCGGCGGCGGGAGTCTGTACGAGCAGTACTTC
>.|TRBV19|TRBJ1-1|TRBD1
CASSNRDRATEAFF
TGTGCCAGTAGTAACCGGGACAGGGCCACTGAAGCTTTCTTT
>once|TRBV19|TRBJ2-7|.
CASSIPGIEQYF
TGTGCCAGTAGTATACCAGGGATCGAGCAGTACTTC
>.|TRBV15|TRBJ2-3|.
CATSRDRVSGPPTDTQYF
TGTGCCACCAGCAGAGATAGGGTATCCGGTCCCCCCACAGATACGCAGTATTTT
>few|TRBV27|TRBJ2-1|TRBD1
CASTPRGQRYNEQFF
TGTGCCAGCACGCCCCGGGGACAGAGATACAATGAGCAGTTCTTC
>.|TRBV5-1|TRBJ2-5|TRBD1
CASSRITQGIGRETQYF
TGCGCCAGCAGTAGAATCACACAGGGGATAGGAAGGGAGACCCAGTACTTC
>.|TRBV7-6|TRBJ2-1|.
CASSFPYNEQFF
TGTGCCAGCAGCTTCCCCTACAATGAGCAGTTCTTC
>.|TRBV28|TRBJ2-7|.
CASGSPSARAGEQYF
TGTGCCAGCGGTTCTCCTAGCGCCCGAGCTGGGGAGCAGTACTTC
>few|TRBV29-1|TRBJ1-2|.
CSVRDWVNYGYTF
TGCAGCGTAAGGGACTGGGTAAACTATGGCTACACCTTC
>.|TRBV28|TRBJ1-5|TRBD1
CASSQGVNQPQHF
TGTGCCAGCAGCCAGGGGGTAAATCAGCCCCAGCATTTT
>.|TRBV5-1|TRBJ1-1|.
CASRESAMNTEAFF
TGCGCCAGCAGAGAGTCCGCCATGAACACTGAAGCTTTCTTT
>few|TRBV30|TRBJ2-7|TRBD2
CAWSTLGLAGDEQYF
TGTGCCTGGAGTACGCTCGGACTAGCGGGAGACGAGCAGTACTTC
>.|TRBV29-1|TRBJ1-1|TRBD1
CSARTGPNTEAFF
TGCAGCGCCAGGACAGGGCCGAACACTGAAGCTTTCTTT
>few|TRBV29-1|TRBJ2-7|TRBD2
CSVRRTSGKYEQYF
TGCAGCGTAAGAAGGACTAGCGGGAAGTACGAGCAGTACTTC
>.|TRBV5-6|TRBJ1-1|.
CASSLGQAVQAFF
TGTGCCAGCAGCTTGGGACAGGCGGTGCAGGCTTTCTTT
>.|TRBV19|TRBJ2-7|.
CASSETFEQSYEQYF
TGTGCCAGTAGCGAGACGTTCGAGCAGTCCTACGAGCAGTACTTC
>.|TRBV13|TRBJ1-4|.
CASSLGLGDPREKLFF
TGTGCCAGCAGCTTAGGCCTAGGGGACCCGAGGGAAAAACTGTTTTTT
>many|TRBV7-6|TRBJ2-3|.
CASSLKGHPDTQYF
TGTGCCAGCAGCTTAAAGGGCCACCCAGATACGCAGTATTTT
>.|TRBV30|TRBJ1-2|TRBD1
CAWSTGGRGYGYTF
TGTGCCTGGAGTACAGGGGGTCGGGGCTATGGCTACACCTTC
>.|TRBV30|TRBJ2-7|.
CAWSPEPGPLTNEQYF
TGTGCCTGGAGTCCAGAGCCGGGCCCCCTCACCAACGAGCAGTACTTC
>.|TRBV7-9|TRBJ2-3|TRBD2
CASSRAGTSDLSGTDTQYF
TGTGCCAGCAGCCGAGCCGGGACTAGCGATCTCTCGGGCACAGATACGCAGTATTTT
>few|TRBV29-1|TRBJ2-1|.
CSVDSPHRSYNEQFF
TGCAGCGTTGACTCCCCTCACCGCTCCTACAATGAGCAGTTCTTC
>.|TRBV7-6|TRBJ2-2|.
CASSWDTGVNTGELFF
TGTGCCAGCAGCTGGGATACGGGAGTCAACACCGGGGAGCTGTTTTTT
>few|TRBV7-2|TRBJ2-3|.
CASSYGPADTQYF
TGTGCCAGCAGCTACGGACCCGCGGATACGCAGTATTTT
>.|TRBV27|TRBJ2-5|.
CASSPALRETQYF
TGTGCCAGCAGTCCCGCCTTAAGAGAGACCCAGTACTTC
>many|TRBV6-5|TRBJ2-5|TRBD1
CATEDRGETQYF
TGTGCCACCGAGGACAGGGGGGAGACCCAGTACTTC
>few|TRBV5-1|TRBJ2-3|.
CASSLGESSTDTQYF
TGCGCCAGCAGCTTGGGGGAATCAAGCACAGATACGCAGTATTTT
>.|TRBV6-6|TRBJ1-1|.
CAAGRTNTEAFF
TGTGCCGCCGGGCGGACAAACACTGAAGCTTTCTTT
>.|TRBV19|TRBJ2-7|.
CASTARRGMREQYF
TGTGCCAGTACGGCCCGGAGAGGAATGCGGGAGCAGTACTTC
>.|TRBV7-9|TRBJ1-1|TRBD1
CASRTGELNTEAFF
TGTGCCAGCAGAACAGGGGAGCTGAACACTGAAGCTTTCTTT
>.|TRBV5-6|TRBJ2-5|TRBD1
CASSSLIGQGKYF
TGTGCCAGCAGCTCCTTAATCGGACAGGGCAAGTACTTC
>few|TRBV19|TRBJ2-1|.
CASRNGGDKFF
TGTGCCAGTAGAAATGGGGGGGACAAGTTCTTC
>.|TRBV29-1|TRBJ1-1|.
CSGTDREAFF
TGCAGCGGGACTGACAGGGAAGCTTTCTTT
>few|TRBV7-9|TRBJ2-1|.
CASSPTKGDPVDEQFF
TGTGCCAGCAGCCCGACGAAAGGGGATCCCGTCGATGAGCAGTTCTTC
>.|TRBV30|TRBJ2-1|.
CAWSGSTPYNEQFF
TGTGCCTGGAGCGGGAGTACCCCCTACAATGAGCAGTTCTTC
>.|TRBV9|TRBJ1-1|.
CASTLGRGGVNTEAFF
TGTGCCAGCACCCTAGGGCGCGGCGGGGTGAACACTGAAGCTTTCTTT
>.|TRBV29-1|TRBJ2-3|.
CSVHDTQYF
TGCAGCGTTCATGATACGCAGTATTTT
>.|TRBV4-3|TRBJ1-4|.
CASSLNHADNEKLFF
TGCGCCAGCAGCCTGAATCATGCGGATAATGAAAAACTGTTTTTT
>.|TRBV27|TRBJ1-1|.
CASSPRALAEAFF
TGTGCCAGCAGTCCCCGGGCCCTAGCTGAAGCTTTCTTT
>.|TRBV15|TRBJ2-1|.
CATSRGGRSYNEQFF
TGTGCCACCAGCAGAGGGGGGAGATCCTACAATGAGCAGTTCTTC
>few|TRBV6-4|TRBJ2-7|.
CASSRGQGNEQYF
TGTGCCAGCAGCCGAGGGCAGGGGAACGAGCAGTACTTC
>.|TRBV11-2|TRBJ2-3|.
CASSRWDSTDTQYF
TGTGCCAGCAGCCGTTGGGACAGCACAGATACGCAGTATTTT
>.|TRBV6-5|TRBJ1-1|.
CASRWQGNGNTEAFF
TGTGCCAGCAGGTGGCAAGGGAACGGTAATACTGAAGCTTTCTTT
>few|TRBV5-6|TRBJ2-7|TRBD2
CASSLASGSRHEQYF
TGTGCCAGCAGCTTGGCTAGCGGGAGTCGGCACGAGCAGTACTTC
>.|TRBV29-1|TRBJ2-3|.
CSVEKQGGEVTDTQYF
TGCAGCGTTGAAAAGCAAGGAGGAGAGGTCACAGATACGCAGTATTTT
>.|TRBV27|TRBJ2-1|.
CASSLRSPYNEQFF
TGTGCCAGCAGTTTGCGTAGCCCCTACAATGAGCAGTTCTTC
>.|TRBV7-9|TRBJ2-2|.
CASSTNTGITNTGELFF
TGTGCCAGCAGCACCAACACAGGGATTACGAACACCGGGGAGCTGTTTTTT
>once|TRBV4-2|TRBJ2-7|.
CASSQGVYEQYF
TGTGCCAGCAGCCAAGGGGTTTACGAGCAGTACTTC
>.|TRBV28|TRBJ2-7|.
CASSSPGTQASYEQYF
TGTGCCAGCAGCTCACCCGGGACGCAAGCCTCCTACGAGCAGTACTTC
>.|TRBV29-1|TRBJ1-1|TRBD1
CSVEGTDRGTEAFF
TGCAGCGTTGAAGGGACAGACAGGGGCACTGAAGCTTTCTTT